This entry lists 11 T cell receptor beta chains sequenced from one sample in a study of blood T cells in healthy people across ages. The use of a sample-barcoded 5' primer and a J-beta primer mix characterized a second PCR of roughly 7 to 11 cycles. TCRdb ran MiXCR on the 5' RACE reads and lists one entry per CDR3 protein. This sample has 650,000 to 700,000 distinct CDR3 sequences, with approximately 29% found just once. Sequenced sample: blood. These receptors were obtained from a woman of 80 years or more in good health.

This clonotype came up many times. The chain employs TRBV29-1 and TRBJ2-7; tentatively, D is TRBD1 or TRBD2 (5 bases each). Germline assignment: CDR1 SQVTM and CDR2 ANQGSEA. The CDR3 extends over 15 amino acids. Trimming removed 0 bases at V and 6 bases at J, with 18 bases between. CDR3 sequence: CSVEDRGNRGLEQYF. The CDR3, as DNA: TGCAGCGTTGAAGATAGGGGAAACCGAGGGCTCGAGCAGTACTTC.

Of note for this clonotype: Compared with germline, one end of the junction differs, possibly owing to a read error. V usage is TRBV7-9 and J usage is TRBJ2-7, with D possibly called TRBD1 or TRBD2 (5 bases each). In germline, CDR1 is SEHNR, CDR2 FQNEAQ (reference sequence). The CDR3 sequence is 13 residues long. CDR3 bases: TGTACCAGCAGCCTTGGGGACCCCTACGAGCAGTACTTC. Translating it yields CTSSLGDPYEQYF.

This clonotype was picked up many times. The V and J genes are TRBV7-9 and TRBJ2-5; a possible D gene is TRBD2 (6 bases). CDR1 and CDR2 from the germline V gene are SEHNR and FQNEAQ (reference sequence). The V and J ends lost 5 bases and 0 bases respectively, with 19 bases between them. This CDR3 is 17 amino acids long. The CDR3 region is CASSLSFAGKYQETQYF. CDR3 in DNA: TGTGCCAGCAGCCTGTCGTTTGCGGGGAAGTACCAAGAGACCCAGTACTTC.

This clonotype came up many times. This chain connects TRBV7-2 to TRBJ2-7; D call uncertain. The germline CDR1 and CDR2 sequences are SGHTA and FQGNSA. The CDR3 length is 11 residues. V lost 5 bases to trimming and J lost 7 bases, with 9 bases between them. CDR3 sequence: CASSQSTEQYF. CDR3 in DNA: TGTGCCAGCAGCCAGTCTACGGAGCAGTACTTC.

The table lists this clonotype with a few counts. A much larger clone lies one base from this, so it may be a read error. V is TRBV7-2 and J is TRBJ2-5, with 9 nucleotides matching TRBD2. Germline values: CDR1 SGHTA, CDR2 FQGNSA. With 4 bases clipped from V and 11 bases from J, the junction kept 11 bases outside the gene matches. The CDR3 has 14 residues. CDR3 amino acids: CASSCGGGAKEQYF. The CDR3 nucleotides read TGTGCCAGCAGCTGTGGCGGGGGGGCGAAAGAGCAGTACTTC.

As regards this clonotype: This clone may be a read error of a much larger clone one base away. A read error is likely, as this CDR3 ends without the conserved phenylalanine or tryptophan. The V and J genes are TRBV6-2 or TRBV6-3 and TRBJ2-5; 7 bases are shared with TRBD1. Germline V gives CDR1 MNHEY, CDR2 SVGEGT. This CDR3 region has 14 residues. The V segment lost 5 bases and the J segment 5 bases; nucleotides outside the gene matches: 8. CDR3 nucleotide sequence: TGTGCCAGCAGTACGACAGGGCGAGGCGAGACCCAGTACTGC. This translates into CASSTTGRGETQYC.

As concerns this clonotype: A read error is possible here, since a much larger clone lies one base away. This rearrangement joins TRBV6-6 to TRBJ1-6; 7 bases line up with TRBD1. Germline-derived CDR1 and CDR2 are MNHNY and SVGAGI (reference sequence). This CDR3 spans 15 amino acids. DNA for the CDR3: TGTGCCAGCAGTTACACCGGGACAGTCGATTCACTCCTCCACTTT. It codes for CASSYTGTVDSLLHF.

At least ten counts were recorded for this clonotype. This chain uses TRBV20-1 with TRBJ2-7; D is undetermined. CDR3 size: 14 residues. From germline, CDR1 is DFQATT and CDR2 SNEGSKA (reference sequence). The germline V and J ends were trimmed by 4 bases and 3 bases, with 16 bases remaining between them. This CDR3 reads CSAKYTRLNYEQYF. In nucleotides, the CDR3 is TGCAGTGCTAAATACACCAGGCTAAACTACGAGCAGTACTTC.

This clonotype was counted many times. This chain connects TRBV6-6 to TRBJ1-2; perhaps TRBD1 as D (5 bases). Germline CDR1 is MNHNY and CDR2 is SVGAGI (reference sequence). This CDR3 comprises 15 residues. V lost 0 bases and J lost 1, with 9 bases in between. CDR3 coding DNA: TGTGCCAGCAGTTACTCGGGGACCGTTAACTATGGCTACACCTTC. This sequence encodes CASSYSGTVNYGYTF.

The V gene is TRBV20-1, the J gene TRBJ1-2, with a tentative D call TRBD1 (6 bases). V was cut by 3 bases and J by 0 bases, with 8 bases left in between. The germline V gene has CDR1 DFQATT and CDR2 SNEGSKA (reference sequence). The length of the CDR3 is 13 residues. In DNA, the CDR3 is TGCAGTGCTAGCCGACAGGCTAACTATGGCTACACCTTC. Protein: CSASRQANYGYTF.

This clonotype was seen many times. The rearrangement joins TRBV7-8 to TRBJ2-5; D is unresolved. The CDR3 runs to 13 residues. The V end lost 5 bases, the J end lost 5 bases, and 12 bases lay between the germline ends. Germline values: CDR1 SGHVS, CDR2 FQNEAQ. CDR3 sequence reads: CASSVPAEETQYF. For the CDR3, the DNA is TGTGCCAGCAGCGTGCCAGCCGAGGAGACCCAGTACTTC.